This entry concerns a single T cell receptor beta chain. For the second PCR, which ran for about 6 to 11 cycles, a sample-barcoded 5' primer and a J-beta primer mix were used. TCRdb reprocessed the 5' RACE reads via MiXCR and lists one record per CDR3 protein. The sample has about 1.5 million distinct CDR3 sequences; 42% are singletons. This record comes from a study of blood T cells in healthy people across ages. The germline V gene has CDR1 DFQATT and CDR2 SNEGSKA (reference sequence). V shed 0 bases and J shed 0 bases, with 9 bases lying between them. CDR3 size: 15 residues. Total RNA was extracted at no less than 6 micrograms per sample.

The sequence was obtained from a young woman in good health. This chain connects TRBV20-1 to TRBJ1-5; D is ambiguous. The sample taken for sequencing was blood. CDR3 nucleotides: TGCAGTGCTAGAGAGGCCGGTAATAGCAATCAGCCCCAGCATTTT. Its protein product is CSAREAGNSNQPQHF.